This record looks at one T cell receptor (beta chain) sequence and its context. Its matching antigen is unknown. These data originate in a study of T cells after posttransplantation cyclophosphamide. Cells defined as naive were viable CD3+CD4+ or CD3+CD8+ and CCR7+CD45RA+CD45RO-CD95-CD27+CD28+. The related graft donor's blood sample was taken on the day of bone marrow donation. Points from the study as a whole: Later post-transplant blood repertoires were often dominated by donor CD8+ memory clones. TRB clonality was highly associated with recipient CMV seropositivity and reactivation. Tissue-infiltrating T cells from skin or gut overlapped little with blood T cells.

The CDR3 totals 13 residues. Germline V gives CDR1 SGHRS, CDR2 YFSETQ. With 3 bases removed from V and 1 base from J, the gap between germline ends came to 7 bases. The protocol was immunoSEQ multiplex PCR, while the TCRdb copy is restricted to in-frame clones and leaves out a portion. The sample shows about 22,000 clones, approximately 98% of them seen only once. This clonotype was obtained from a man aged 45-65 years in good health, CMV-negative, and a related stem cell transplant donor. Sequenced input: naive CD4+ T cells sorted from PBMCs. The chain employs TRBV5-1 and TRBJ1-1; D gene uncertain. The CDR3 DNA reads as TGCGCCAGCAGCTCGCGGGAGAACACTGAAGCTTTCTTT. It specifies CASSSRENTEAFF.